This entry features one T cell receptor (beta chain) sequence. TCRdb re-derived calls from the 5' RACE reads in MiXCR, one entry per CDR3 protein. Counted here are about 400,000 distinct CDR3 sequences, approximately 6% occurring once; the ten biggest clones make up about 15%. This sample stems from a study of T cells after yellow fever vaccination. This CDR3 contains 12 residues. V lost 8 bases, J lost 4 bases, and 12 bases lay in between. The sequencing here drew on PBMCs, taken 5 days after the yellow fever booster vaccination. The clonotype originates from a man aged 30-40 years who received the YFV17D yellow fever vaccine. V is TRBV12-3 or TRBV12-4 and J is TRBJ2-7; D gene uncertain. This CDR3 reads CASAFDRYEQYF. CDR3 bases: TGTGCCAGCGCTTTTGATCGGTACGAGCAGTACTTC.